This T cell receptor beta chain was obtained from a study of OX40 agonist ivuxolimab in advanced cancers. Some clones are missing from TCRdb's copy, which holds only in-frame ones; the method was immunoSEQ multiplex PCR. The sample lists approximately 22,000 clones; 84% were seen once. Germline loops: CDR1 MGHDK, CDR2 SYGVNS. The CDR3 has 14 residues. The ends lost 1 base at V and 11 bases at J; junction bases unmatched: 6. This clone has a count of ten or more. The TCR comes from an adult with an advanced solid tumor such as melanoma, head and neck, liver or kidney cancer. The source material was CD4+ or CD8+ T cells sorted from blood, sampled in a trial of the OX40 agonist ivuxolimab. The V and J genes are TRBV25-1 and TRBJ1-3; 9 bases align to TRBD1. The CDR3 DNA reads as TGTGCCAGCAGTGAATCCGGGGACAGGGCAGCCATATATTTT. The encoded protein is CASSESGDRAAIYF.